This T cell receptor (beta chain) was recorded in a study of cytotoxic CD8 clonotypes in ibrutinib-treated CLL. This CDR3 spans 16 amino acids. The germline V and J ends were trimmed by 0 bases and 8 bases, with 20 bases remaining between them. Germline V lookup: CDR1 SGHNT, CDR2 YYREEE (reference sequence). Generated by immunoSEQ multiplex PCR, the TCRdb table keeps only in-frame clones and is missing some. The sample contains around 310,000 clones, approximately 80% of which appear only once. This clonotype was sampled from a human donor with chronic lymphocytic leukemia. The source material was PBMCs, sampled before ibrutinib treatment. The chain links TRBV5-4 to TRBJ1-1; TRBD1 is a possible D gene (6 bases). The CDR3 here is CASSLVGSGAAREAFF. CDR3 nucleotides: TGTGCCAGCAGCTTGGTAGGTTCGGGGGCGGCAAGAGAAGCTTTCTTT.